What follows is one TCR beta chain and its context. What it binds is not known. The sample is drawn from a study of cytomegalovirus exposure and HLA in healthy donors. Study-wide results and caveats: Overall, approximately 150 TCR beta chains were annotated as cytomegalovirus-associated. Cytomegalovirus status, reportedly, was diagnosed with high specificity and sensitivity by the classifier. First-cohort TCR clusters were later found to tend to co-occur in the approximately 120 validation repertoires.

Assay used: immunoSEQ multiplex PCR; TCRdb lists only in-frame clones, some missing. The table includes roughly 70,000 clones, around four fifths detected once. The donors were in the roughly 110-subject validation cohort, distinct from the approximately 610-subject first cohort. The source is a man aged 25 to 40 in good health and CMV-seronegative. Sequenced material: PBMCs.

CDR3 protein: CASSLDRGGPGEQYF. CDR3 DNA: TGTGCCAGCAGCTTAGACCGGGGGGGCCCAGGGGAGCAGTACTTC. The V call is TRBV13, the J call TRBJ2-7, with 8 nucleotides matching TRBD2. This CDR3 has 15 amino acids. V shed 1 base and J 7 bases; nucleotides not matched to a gene: 9. Germline lookup yields CDR1 PRHDT and CDR2 FYEKMQ (reference sequence).